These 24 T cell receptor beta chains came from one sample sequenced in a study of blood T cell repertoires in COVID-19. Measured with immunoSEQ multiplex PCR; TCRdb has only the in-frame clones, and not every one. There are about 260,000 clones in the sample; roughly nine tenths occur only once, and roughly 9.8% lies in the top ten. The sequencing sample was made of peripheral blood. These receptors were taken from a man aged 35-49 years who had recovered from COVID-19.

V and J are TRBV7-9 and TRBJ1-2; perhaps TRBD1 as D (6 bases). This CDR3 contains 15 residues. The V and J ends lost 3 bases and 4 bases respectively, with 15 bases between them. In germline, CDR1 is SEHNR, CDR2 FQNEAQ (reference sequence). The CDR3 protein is CASSFTGPHSYGYTF. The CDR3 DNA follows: TGTGCCAGCAGCTTTACAGGGCCGCATTCCTATGGCTACACCTTC.

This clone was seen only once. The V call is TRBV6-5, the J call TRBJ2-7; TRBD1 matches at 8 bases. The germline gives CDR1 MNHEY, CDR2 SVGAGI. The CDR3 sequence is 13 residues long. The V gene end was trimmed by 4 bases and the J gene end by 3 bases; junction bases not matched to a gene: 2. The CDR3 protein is CASSWDRSYEQYF. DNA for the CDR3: TGTGCCAGCAGTTGGGACAGGAGCTACGAGCAGTACTTC.

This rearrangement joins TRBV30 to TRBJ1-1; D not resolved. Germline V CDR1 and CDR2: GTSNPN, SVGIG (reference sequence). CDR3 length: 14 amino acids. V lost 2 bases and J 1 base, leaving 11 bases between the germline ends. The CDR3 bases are TGTGCCTGGAGTCCCCCGCGTCGGAACACTGAAGCTTTCTTT. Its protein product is CAWSPPRRNTEAFF.

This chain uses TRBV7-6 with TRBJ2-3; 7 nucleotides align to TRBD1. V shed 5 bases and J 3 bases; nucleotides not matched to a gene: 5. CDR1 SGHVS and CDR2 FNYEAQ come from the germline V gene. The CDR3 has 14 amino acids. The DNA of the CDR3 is TGTGCCAGCAGCCTAGGGGGCCGGACAGATACGCAGTATTTT. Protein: CASSLGGRTDTQYF. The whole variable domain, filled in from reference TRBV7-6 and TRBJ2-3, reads GAGVSQSPRYKVTKRGQDVALRCDPISGHVSLYWYRQALGQGPEFLTYFNYEAQQDKSGLPNDRFSAERPEGSISTLTIQRTEQRDSAMYRCASSLGGRTDTQYFGPGTRLTVL.

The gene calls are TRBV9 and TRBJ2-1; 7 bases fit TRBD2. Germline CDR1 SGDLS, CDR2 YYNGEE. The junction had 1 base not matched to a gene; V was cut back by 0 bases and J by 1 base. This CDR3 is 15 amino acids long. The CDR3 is CASSVDGGSYNEQFF. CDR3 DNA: TGTGCCAGCAGCGTAGACGGGGGGTCCTACAATGAGCAGTTCTTC.

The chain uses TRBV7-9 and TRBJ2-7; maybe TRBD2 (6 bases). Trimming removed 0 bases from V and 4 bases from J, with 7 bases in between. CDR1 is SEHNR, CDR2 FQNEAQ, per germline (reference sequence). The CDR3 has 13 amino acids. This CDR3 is CASSLAGGYEQYF. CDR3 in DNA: TGTGCCAGCAGCTTAGCGGGGGGTTACGAGCAGTACTTC.

The CDR3 here is CASSEGGPSQPQHF. The CDR3 region has the DNA TGTGCCAGCAGTGAAGGGGGCCCGAGTCAGCCCCAGCATTTT. This chain links TRBV6-1 with TRBJ1-5; D may be TRBD1 (5 bases). The CDR3 covers 14 residues. Between the trimmed V and J ends, which lost 1 base and 6 bases, there was a span of 10 bases. In germline, CDR1 is MNHNS, CDR2 SASEGT.

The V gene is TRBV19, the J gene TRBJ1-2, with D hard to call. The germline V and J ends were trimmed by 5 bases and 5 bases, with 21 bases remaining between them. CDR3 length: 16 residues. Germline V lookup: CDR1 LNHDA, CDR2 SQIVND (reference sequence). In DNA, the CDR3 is TGTGCCAGTAGTCTCCAAGGCGGGTCTCGGCGGTATGGCTACACCTTC. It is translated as CASSLQGGSRRYGYTF.

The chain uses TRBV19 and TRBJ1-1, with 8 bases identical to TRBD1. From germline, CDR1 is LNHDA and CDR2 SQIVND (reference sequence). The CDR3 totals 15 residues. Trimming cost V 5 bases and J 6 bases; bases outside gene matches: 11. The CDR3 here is CASSRRTGNPPEAFF. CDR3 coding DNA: TGTGCCAGTAGTCGGCGGACAGGGAACCCCCCTGAAGCTTTCTTT.

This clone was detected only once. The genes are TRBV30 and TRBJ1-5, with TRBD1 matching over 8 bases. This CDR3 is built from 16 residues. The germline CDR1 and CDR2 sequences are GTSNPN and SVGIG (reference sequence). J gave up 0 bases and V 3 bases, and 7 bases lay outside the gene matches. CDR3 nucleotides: TGTGCCTGGAGCCGGGACAGGACAAATAGCAATCAGCCCCAGCATTTT. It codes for CAWSRDRTNSNQPQHF.

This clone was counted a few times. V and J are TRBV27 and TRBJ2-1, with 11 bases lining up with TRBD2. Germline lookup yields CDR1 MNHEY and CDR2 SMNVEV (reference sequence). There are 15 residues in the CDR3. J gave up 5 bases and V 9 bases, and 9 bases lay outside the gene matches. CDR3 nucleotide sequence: TGTGCCAGTAGGGAAACTAGCGGGGGTGACAATGAGCAGTTCTTC. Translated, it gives CASRETSGGDNEQFF.

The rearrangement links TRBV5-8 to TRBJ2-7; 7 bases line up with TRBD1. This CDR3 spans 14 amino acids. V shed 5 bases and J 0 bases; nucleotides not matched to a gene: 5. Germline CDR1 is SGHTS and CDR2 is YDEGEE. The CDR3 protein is CASRARQGSYEQYF. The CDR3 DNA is TGTGCCAGCAGAGCTCGACAGGGCTCCTACGAGCAGTACTTC. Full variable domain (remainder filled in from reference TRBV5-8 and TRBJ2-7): EAGVTQSPTHLIKTRGQQATLRCSPISGHTSVYWYQQALGLGLQFLLWYDEGEERNRGNFPPRFSGRQFPNYSSELNVNALELEDSALYLCASRARQGSYEQYFGPGTRLTVT.

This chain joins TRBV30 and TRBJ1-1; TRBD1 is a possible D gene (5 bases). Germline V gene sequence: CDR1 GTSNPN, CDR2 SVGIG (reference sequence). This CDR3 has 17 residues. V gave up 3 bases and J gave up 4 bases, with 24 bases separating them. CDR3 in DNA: TGTGCCTGGAGCCCCCCCGGGGGAGGAGTAGGAGGCACTGAAGCTTTCTTT. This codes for CAWSPPGGGVGGTEAFF.

The CDR3 loop reads CASSPPGQGRETQYF. In DNA form, the CDR3 reads TGTGCCAGCAGCCCTCCGGGACAGGGTAGAGAGACCCAGTACTTC. This chain joins TRBV7-9 and TRBJ2-5, with TRBD1 identical over 9 bases. With 5 bases clipped from V and 4 bases from J, the junction kept 8 bases outside the gene matches. This CDR3 comprises 15 residues. The V gene's germline CDR1 is SEHNR and CDR2 FQNEAQ (reference sequence).

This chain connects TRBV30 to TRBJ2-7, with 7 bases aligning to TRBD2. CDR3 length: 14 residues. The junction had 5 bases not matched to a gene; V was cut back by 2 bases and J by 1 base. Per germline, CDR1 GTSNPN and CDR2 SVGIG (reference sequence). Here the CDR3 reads CAWSREGGSYEQYF. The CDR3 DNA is TGTGCCTGGAGTAGGGAGGGAGGGTCCTACGAGCAGTACTTC.

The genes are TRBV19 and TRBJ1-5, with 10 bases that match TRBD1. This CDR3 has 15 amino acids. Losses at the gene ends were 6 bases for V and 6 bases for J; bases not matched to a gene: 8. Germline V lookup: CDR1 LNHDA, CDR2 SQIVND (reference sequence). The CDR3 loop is CASRLGTGVGQPQHF. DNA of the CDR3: TGTGCCAGTAGGCTCGGGACAGGGGTAGGTCAGCCCCAGCATTTT.

The CDR3 region is CASGLGTASYEQYF. CDR3 DNA sequence: TGTGCTAGTGGTTTGGGGACTGCCTCCTACGAGCAGTACTTC. The V and J genes are TRBV12-5 and TRBJ2-7, with D maybe TRBD2 (5 bases). The V gene lost 1 base and the J gene lost 0 bases, with 7 bases spanning the gap. The CDR3 has 14 residues. Germline CDR1 LGHNT, CDR2 FRNRAP.

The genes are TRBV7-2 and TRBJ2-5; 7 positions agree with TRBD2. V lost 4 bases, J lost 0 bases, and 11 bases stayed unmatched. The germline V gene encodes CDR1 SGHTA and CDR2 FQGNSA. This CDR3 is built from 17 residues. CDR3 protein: CASSSPGRGVYQETQYF. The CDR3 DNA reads TGTGCCAGCAGCTCCCCGGGCCGGGGGGTGTACCAAGAGACCCAGTACTTC. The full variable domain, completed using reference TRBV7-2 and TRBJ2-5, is GAGVSQSPSNKVTEKGKDVELRCDPISGHTALYWYRQSLGQGLEFLIYFQGNSAPDKSGLPSDRFSAERTGGSVSTLTIQRTQQEDSAVYLCASSSPGRGVYQETQYFGPGTRLLVL.

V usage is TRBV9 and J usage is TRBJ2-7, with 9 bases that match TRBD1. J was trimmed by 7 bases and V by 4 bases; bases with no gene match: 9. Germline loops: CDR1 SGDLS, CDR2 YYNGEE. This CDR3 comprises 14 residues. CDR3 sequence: CASSTSGTGKEQYF. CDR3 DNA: TGTGCCAGCAGCACCTCCGGGACAGGGAAGGAGCAGTACTTC.

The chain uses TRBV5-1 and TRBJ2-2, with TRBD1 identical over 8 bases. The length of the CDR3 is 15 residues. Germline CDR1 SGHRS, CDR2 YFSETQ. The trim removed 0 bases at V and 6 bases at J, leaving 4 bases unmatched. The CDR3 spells CASSLGTGIPGELFF. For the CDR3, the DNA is TGCGCCAGCAGCTTGGGGACAGGGATCCCCGGGGAGCTGTTTTTT.

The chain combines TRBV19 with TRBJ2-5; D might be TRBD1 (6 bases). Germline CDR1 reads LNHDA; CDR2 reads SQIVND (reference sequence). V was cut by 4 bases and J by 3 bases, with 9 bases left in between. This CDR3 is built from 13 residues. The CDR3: CASSTQGKETQYF. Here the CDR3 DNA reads TGTGCCAGTAGTACACAGGGTAAAGAGACCCAGTACTTC.

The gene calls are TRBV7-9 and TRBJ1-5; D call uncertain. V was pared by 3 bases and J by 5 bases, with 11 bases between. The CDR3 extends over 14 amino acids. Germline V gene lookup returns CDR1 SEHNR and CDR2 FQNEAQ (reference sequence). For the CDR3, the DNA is TGTGCCAGCAGCTTCGATGGACTCTATCAGCCCCAGCATTTT. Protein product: CASSFDGLYQPQHF.

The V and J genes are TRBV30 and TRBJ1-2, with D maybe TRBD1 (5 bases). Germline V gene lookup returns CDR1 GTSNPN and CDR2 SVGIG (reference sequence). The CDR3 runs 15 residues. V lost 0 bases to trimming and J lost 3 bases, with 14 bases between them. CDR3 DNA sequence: TGTGCCTGGAGTGTACATAGGGGCCGGGACTATGGCTACACCTTC. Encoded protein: CAWSVHRGRDYGYTF.

CDR3 in amino acids: CASSRQGRSGANVLTF. The CDR3 nucleotides are TGTGCCAGTAGTAGACAGGGTCGCTCTGGGGCCAACGTCCTGACTTTC. The chain employs TRBV19 and TRBJ2-6; 7 bases match TRBD1. From germline, CDR1 is LNHDA and CDR2 SQIVND (reference sequence). There are 16 residues in the CDR3. V trimming: 4 bases; J trimming: 0 bases; junction bases outside the gene matches: 3. The complete variable domain, with remaining parts taken from reference TRBV19 and TRBJ2-6, reads DGGITQSPKYLFRKEGQNVTLSCEQNLNHDAMYWYRQDPGQGLRLIYYSQIVNDFQKGDIAEGYSVSREKKESFPLTVTSAQKNPTAFYLCASSRQGRSGANVLTFGAGSRLTVL.